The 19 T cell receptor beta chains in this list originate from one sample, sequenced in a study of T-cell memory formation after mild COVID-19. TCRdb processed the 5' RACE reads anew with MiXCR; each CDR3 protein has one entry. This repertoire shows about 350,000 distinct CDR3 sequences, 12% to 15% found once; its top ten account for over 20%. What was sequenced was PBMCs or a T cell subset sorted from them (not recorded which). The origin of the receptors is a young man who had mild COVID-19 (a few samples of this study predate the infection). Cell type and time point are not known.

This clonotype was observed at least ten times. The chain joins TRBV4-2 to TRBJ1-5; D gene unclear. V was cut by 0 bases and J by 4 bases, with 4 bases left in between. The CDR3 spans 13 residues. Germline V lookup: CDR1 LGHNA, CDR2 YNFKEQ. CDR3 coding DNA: TGTGCCAGCAGCCAAGAGCGGAATCAGCCCCAGCATTTT. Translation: CASSQERNQPQHF.

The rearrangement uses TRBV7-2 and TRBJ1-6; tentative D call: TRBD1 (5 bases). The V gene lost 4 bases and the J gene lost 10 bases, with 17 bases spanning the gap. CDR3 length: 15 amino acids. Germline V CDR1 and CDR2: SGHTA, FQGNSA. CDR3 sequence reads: CASSSVIGELSPLHF. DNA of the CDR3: TGTGCCAGCAGCTCGGTGATAGGGGAGCTGTCACCCCTCCACTTT.

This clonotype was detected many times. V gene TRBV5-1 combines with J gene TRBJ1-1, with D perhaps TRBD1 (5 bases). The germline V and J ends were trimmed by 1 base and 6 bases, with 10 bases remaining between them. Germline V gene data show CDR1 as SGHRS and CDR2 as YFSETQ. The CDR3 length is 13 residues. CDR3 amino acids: CASSLSLGAEAFF. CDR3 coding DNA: TGCGCCAGCAGCTTGTCCCTGGGGGCTGAAGCTTTCTTT. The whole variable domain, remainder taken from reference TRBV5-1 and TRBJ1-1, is KAGVTQTPRYLIKTRGQQVTLSCSPISGHRSVSWYQQTPGQGLQFLFEYFSETQRNKGNFPGRFSGRQFSNSRSEMNVSTLELGDSALYLCASSLSLGAEAFFGQGTRLTVV.

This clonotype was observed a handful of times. The CDR3 loop is CASSRGGLGNEQFF. As DNA, the CDR3 is TGTGCCAGCAGCCGGGGGGGGCTAGGCAATGAGCAGTTCTTC. V usage is TRBV5-4 and J usage is TRBJ2-1; 8 bases line up with TRBD2. Trimming took 4 bases from V and 6 from J; bases not matched to a gene: 6. Germline CDR1 is SGHNT and CDR2 is YYREEE (reference sequence). The CDR3 runs 14 residues.

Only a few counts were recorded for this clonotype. The CDR3 is CASSFRGTLAYEQYV. The CDR3, as DNA: TGTGCCAGCAGTTTCAGGGGGACACTTGCTTACGAGCAGTACGTC. J is TRBJ2-7 and V is TRBV28, with TRBD1 matching 7 bases. The V gene's germline CDR1 is MDHEN and CDR2 SYDVKM. There are 15 residues in the CDR3. J was trimmed by 4 bases and V by 3 bases; bases with no gene match: 9.

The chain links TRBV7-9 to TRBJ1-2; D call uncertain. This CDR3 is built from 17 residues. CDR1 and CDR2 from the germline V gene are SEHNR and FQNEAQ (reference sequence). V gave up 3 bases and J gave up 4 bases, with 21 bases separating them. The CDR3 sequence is CASSLSYPGRSLYGYTF. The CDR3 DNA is TGTGCCAGCAGCTTGAGCTATCCCGGGCGATCCCTCTATGGCTACACCTTC. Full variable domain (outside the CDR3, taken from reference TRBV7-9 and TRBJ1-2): DTGVSQNPRHKITKRGQNVTFRCDPISEHNRLYWYRQTLGQGPEFLTYFQNEAQLEKSRLLSDRFSAERPKGSFSTLEIQRTEQGDSAMYLCASSLSYPGRSLYGYTFGSGTRLTVV.

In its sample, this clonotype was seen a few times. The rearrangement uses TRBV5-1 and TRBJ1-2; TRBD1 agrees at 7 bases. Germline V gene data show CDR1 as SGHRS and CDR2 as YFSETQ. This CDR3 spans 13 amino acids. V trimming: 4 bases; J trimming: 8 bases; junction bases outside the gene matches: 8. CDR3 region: CASSLDRARGYTF. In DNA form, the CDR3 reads TGCGCCAGCAGCCTTGACAGGGCGAGGGGCTACACCTTC.

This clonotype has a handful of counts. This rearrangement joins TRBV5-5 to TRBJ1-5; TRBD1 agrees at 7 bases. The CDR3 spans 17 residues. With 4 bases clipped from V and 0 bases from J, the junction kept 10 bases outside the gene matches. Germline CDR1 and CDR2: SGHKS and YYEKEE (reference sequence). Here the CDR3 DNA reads TGTGCCAGCAGCACCCGGACAGGCGCGAATAGCAATCAGCCCCAGCATTTT. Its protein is CASSTRTGANSNQPQHF.

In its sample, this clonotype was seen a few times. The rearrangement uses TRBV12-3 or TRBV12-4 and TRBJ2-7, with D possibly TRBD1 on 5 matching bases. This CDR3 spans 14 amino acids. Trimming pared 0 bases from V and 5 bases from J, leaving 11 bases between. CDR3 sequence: CASSLAAGPHEQYV. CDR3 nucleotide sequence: TGTGCCAGCAGTTTAGCGGCAGGGCCCCACGAGCAGTACGTC.

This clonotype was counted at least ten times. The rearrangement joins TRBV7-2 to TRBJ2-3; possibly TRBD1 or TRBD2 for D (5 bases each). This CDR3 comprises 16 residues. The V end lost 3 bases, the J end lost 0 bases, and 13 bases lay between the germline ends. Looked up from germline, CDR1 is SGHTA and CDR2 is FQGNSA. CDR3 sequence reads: CASSLPRGPSTDTQYF. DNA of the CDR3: TGTGCCAGCAGCTTGCCCCGGGGCCCTAGCACAGATACGCAGTATTTT.

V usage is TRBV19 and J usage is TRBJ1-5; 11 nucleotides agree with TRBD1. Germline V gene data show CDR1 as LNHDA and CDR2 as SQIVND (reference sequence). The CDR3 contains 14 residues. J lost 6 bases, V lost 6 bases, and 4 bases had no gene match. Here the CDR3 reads CASRGQGAAQPQHF. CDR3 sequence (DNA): TGTGCCAGTAGAGGACAGGGGGCCGCTCAGCCCCAGCATTTT.

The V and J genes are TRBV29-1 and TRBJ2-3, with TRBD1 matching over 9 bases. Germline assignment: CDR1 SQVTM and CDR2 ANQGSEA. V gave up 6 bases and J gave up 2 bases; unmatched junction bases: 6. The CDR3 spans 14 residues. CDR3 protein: CSVADRGITDTQYF. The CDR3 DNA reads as TGCAGCGTAGCGGACAGGGGAATCACAGATACGCAGTATTTT.

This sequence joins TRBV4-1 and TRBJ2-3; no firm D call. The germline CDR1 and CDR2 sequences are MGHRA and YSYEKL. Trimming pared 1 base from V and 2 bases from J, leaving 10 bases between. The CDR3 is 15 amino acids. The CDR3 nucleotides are TGCGCCAGCAGCCAAGTAGGAACTATCACAGATACGCAGTATTTT. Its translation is CASSQVGTITDTQYF.

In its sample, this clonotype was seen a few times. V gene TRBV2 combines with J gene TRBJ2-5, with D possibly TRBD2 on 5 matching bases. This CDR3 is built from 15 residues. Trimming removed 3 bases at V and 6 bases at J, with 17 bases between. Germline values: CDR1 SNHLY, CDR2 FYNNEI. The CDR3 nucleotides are TGTGCCAGCAGTGACGCGGGCGAGGGATGGCAGACCCAGTACTTC. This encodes CASSDAGEGWQTQYF.

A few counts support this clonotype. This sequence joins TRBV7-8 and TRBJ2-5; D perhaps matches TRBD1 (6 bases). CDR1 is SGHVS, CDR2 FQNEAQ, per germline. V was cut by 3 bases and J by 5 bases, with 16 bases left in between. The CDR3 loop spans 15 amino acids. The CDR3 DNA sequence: TGTGCCAGCAGCTTGGGGAACAGGGTTGGGGAGACCCAGTACTTC. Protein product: CASSLGNRVGETQYF.

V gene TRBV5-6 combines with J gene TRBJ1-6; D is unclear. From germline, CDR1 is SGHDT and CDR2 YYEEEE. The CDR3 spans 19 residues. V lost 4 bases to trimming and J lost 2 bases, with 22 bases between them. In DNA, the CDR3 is TGTGCCAGCAGCCCTTCACATGGACCGCTGACGACCTATAATTCACCCCTCCACTTT. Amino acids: CASSPSHGPLTTYNSPLHF. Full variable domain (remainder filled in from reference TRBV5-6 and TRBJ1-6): DAGVTQSPTHLIKTRGQQVTLRCSPKSGHDTVSWYQQALGQGPQFIFQYYEEEERQRGNFPDRFSGHQFPNYSSELNVNALLLGDSALYLCASSPSHGPLTTYNSPLHFGNGTRLTVT.

CDR3 protein: CATRAGNTEAFF. CDR3 DNA: TGTGCCACCCGGGCGGGGAACACTGAAGCTTTCTTT. The rearrangement joins TRBV10-3 to TRBJ1-1; D unresolved. The CDR3 runs to 12 residues. The ends were cut back, 10 bases at V and 1 base at J, with 10 bases in the middle. CDR1 and CDR2 (germline): ENHRY, SYGVKD.

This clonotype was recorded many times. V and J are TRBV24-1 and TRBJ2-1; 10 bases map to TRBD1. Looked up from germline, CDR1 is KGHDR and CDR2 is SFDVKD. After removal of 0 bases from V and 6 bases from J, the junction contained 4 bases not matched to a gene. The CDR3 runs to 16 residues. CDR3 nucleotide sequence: TGTGCCACCAGTGATTTGACCGGGACAGGGGCCAATGAGCAGTTCTTC. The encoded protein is CATSDLTGTGANEQFF.

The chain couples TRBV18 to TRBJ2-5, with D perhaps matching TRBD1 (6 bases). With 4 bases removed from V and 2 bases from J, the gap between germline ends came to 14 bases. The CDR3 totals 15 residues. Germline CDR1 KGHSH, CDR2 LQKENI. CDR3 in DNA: TGTGCCAGCTCACGGGCAGGGGACCCTCAAGAGACCCAGTACTTC. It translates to CASSRAGDPQETQYF.